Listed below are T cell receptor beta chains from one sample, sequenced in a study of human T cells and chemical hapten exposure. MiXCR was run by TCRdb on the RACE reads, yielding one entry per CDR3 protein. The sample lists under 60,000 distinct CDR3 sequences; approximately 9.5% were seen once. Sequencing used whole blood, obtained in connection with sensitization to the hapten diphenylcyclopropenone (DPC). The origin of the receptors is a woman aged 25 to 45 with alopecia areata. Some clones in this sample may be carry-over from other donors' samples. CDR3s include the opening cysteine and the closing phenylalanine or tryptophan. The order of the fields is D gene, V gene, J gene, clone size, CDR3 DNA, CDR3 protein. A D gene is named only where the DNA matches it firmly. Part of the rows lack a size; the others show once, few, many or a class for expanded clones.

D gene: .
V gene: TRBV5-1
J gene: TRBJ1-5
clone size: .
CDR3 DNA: TGCGCCAGCCCTAGTGGAAGTCGCGGGGATCAGCCCCAGCATTTT
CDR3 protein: CASPSGSRGDQPQHF

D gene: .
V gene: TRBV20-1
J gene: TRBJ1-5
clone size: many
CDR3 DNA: TGCAGTGCTGCCGGGGCAGGCGGTCAGCCCCAGCATTTT
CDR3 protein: CSAAGAGGQPQHF

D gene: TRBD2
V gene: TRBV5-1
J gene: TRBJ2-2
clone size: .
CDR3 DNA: TGCGCCAGCAGCTTGGAAAGCGGGGGGGCCTCCGGGGAGCTGTTTTTT
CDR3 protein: CASSLESGGASGELFF

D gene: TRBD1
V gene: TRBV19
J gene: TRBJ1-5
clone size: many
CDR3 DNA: TGTGCCAGTAGTTTCCGACAGGGTGGGAATCAGCCCCAGCATTTT
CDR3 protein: CASSFRQGGNQPQHF

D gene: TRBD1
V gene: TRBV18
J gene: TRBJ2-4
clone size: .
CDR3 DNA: TGTGCCAGCTCAGGCAGGGGGCAGGACAAAAACATTCAGTACTTC
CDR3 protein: CASSGRGQDKNIQYF

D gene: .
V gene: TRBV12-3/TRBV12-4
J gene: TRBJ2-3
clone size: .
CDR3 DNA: TGTGCCAGCAGGGGTGGCTTAAGCACAGATACGCAGTATTTT
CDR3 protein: CASRGGLSTDTQYF

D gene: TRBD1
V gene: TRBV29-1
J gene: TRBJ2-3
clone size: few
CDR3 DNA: TGCAGCGTTGAAAAGAGGACAGGGGAGGCAGATACGCAGTATTTT
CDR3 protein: CSVEKRTGEADTQYF

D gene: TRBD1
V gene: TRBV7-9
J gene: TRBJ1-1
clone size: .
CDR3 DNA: TGTGCCAGCAGGTTCGGACAGGGGGCGAACACTGAAGCTTTCTTT
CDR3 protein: CASRFGQGANTEAFF

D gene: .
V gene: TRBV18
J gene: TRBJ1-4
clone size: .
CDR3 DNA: TGTGCCAGCTCACCAGAAGCAACTAATGAAAAACTGTTTTTT
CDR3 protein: CASSPEATNEKLFF

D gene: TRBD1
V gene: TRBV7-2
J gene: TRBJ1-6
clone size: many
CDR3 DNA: TGTGCCAGCAGCCCCGACAGGGAAGCGTCACCCCTCCACTTT
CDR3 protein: CASSPDREASPLHF

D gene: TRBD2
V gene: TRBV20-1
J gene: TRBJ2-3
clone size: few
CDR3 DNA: TGCAGTGCTAGAGGGGTCCCGGGACTAGCGGGGGTCTTGCCAGATACGCAGTATTTT
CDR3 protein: CSARGVPGLAGVLPDTQYF

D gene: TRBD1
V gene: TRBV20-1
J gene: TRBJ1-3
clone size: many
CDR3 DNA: TGCAGTGCTAGTCGCGGACAGGGGAAGTCTGGAAACACCATATATTTT
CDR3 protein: CSASRGQGKSGNTIYF

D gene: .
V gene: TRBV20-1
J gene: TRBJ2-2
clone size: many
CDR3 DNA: TGCGCGGTGCTTAGACTCTCGAACACCGGGGAGCTGTTTTTT
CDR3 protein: CAVLRLSNTGELFF

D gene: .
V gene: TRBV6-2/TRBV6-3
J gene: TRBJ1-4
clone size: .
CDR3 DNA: TGTGCCAGCAGGCGCTACAGGGACGGCGGTGAAAAACTGTTTTTT
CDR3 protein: CASRRYRDGGEKLFF

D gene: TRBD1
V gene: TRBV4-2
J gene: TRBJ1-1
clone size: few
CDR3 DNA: TGTGCCAGCAGCCAAGGGACAGGACCTGCGAACACTGAAGCTTTCTTT
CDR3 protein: CASSQGTGPANTEAFF

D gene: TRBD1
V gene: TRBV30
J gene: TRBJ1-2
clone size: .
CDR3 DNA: TGTGCCTGGACCACGCTCTCTCGGACAGGCGATGGCTACACCTTC
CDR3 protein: CAWTTLSRTGDGYTF

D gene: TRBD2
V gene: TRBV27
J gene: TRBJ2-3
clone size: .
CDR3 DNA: TGTGCCAGCAGTTTAGCTAGCGGATCAGATACGCAGTATTTT
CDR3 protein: CASSLASGSDTQYF

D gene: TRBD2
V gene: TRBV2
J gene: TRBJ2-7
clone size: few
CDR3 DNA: TGTGCCAGCAGTGGAGGGACTAGCTGGGTCGAGCAGTACTTC
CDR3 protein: CASSGGTSWVEQYF

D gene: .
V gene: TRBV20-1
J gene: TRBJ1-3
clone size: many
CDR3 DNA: TGCAGTGCTAGAGATGACAGCGGCTCTGGAAACACCATATATTTT
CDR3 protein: CSARDDSGSGNTIYF

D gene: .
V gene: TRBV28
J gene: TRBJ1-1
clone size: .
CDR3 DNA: TGTGCCAGCAGTCCAACCGCCCTGCTTCACGCTTTCTTT
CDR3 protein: CASSPTALLHAFF

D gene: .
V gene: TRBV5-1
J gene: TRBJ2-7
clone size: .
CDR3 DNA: TGCGCCAGCAACCGAGGGGGTGAGCAGTACTTC
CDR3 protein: CASNRGGEQYF

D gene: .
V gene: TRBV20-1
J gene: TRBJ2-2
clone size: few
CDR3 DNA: TGCAGTGCTAGAGATATTAGCGGACTCACCGGGGAGCTGTTTTTT
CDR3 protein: CSARDISGLTGELFF

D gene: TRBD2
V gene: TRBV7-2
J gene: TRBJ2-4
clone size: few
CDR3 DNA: TGTGCCAGCAGGGTGGGACTAGCGGGGGTCGACATTCTTTACTTC
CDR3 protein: CASRVGLAGVDILYF

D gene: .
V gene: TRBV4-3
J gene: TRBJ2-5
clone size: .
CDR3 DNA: TGCGCCAGCAGCCTAAGCAGACAAGAGACCCAGTACTTC
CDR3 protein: CASSLSRQETQYF

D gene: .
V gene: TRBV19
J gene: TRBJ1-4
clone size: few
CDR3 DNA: TGTGCCAGTACCCCCGGGGGGGCGGGCGAAAAACTGTTTTTT
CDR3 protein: CASTPGGAGEKLFF

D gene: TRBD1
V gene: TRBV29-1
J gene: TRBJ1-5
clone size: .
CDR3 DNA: TGCAGCGTTAGGGACAGGGTAGATCAGCCCCAGCATTTT
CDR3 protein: CSVRDRVDQPQHF

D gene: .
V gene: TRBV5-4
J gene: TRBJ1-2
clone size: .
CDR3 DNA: TGTGCCAGCAGCTTGTCAACGGGGGGCTATGGCTACACCTTC
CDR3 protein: CASSLSTGGYGYTF

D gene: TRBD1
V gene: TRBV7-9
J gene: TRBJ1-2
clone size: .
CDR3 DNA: TGTGCCAGCAGCCGGGGTCCGGGACAGGCAATCTATGGCTACACCTTC
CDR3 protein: CASSRGPGQAIYGYTF

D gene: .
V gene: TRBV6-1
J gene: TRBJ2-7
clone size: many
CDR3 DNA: TGTGCCAGCAGTGAAGCGTTAACGGGGAGCTCCTACGAGCAGTACTTC
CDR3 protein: CASSEALTGSSYEQYF

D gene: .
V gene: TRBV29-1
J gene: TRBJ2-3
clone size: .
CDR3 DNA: TGCAGCGTTGAAGTTGCGGGGCGGGCAGATACGCAGTATTTT
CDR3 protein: CSVEVAGRADTQYF